This TCR beta chain was observed in a study of T-cell reconstitution after alpha-beta-depleted transplantation in children. Study-level findings and limits: Several hundred rapidly expanded clones from non-depleted graft cells reportedly supplied alpha-beta T cells about two months post-transplant. A year post-transplant, T-cell counts and diversity derived mostly from newly produced T cells. Surviving recipient T cells and thymic progenitors accounted for the high day-60 TCRbeta diversity observed in some patients.

It was with unique molecular identifiers that the TCRbeta library was prepared. One entry per CDR3 protein results from TCRdb running MiXCR on the PCR reads. The table lists approximately 290,000 distinct CDR3 sequences, approximately 10% of them singletons, with about a quarter in the top ten. On this clonotype itself: The antigen is unknown.

CDR3 length: 14 amino acids. V was clipped by 5 bases and J by 10 bases; unmatched bases: 9. Germline V gives CDR1 LNHNV, CDR2 YYDKDF (reference sequence). J is TRBJ1-4 and V is TRBV15, with 8 bases matching TRBD1. The sample here was peripheral blood, taken 180 days after TCRalphabeta/CD19-depleted stem cell transplant. The receptor's source is a male patient aged 2-10 years who had a stem cell transplant for chronic granulomatous disease, so the T cells may come from the graft donor. CDR3 coding DNA: TGTGCCACCAGCTCACTGGCACAGGGGGGAAAACTGTTTTTT. Translating gives CATSSLAQGGKLFF.